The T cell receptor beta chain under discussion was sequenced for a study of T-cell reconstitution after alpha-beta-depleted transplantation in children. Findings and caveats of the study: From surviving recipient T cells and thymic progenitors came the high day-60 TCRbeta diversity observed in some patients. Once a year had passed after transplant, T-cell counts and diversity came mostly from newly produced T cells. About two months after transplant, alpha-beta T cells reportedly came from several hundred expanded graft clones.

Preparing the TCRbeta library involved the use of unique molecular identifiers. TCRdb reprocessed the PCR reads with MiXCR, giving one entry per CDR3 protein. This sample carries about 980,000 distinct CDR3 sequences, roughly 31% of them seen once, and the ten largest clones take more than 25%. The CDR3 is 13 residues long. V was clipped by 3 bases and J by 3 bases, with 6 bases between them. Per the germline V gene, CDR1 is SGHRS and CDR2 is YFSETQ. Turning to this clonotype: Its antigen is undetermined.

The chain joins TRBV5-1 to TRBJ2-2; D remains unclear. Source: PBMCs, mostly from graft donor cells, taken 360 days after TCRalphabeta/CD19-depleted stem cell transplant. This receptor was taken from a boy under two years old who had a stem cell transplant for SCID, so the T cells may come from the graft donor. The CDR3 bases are TGCGCCAGCAGCTATGACGACACCGGGGAGCTGTTTTTT. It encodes CASSYDDTGELFF.